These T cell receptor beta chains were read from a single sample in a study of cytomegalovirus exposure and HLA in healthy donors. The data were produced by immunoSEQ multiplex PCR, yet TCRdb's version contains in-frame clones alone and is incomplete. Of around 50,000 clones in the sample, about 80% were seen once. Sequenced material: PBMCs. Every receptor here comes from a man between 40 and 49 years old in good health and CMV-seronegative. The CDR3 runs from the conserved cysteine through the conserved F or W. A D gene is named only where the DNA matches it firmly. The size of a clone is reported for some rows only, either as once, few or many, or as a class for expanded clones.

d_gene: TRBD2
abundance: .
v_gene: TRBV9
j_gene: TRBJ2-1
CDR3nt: TGTGCCAGCAGCGTGAGGACTAGCGGGGGAGAGCAGTTCTTC
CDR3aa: CASSVRTSGGEQFF

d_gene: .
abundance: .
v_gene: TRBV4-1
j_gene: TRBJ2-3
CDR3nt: TGCGCCAGCAGCCCGCGGACATTGGGATCAGATACGCAGTATTTT
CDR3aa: CASSPRTLGSDTQYF

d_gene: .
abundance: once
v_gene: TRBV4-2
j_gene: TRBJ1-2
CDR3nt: TGTGCCAGCAGCCAAGATCATAGAATCGTGAGCTCGGGCTACACCTTC
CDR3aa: CASSQDHRIVSSGYTF

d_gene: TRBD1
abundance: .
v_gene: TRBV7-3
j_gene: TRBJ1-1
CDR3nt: TGTGCCAGCAGCTTGTTCCGGGACAGTGAAGCTTTCTTT
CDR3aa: CASSLFRDSEAFF

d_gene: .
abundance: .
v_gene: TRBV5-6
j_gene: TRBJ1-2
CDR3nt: TGTGCCAGCAGCTTTGTCACGGGGACAAACTATGGCTACACCTTC
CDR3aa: CASSFVTGTNYGYTF

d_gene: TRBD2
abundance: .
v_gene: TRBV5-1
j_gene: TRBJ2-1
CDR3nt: TGCGCCAGCAGCTTGGCCTTAGCGGGTGGGAAAGATGAGCAGTTCTTC
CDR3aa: CASSLALAGGKDEQFF

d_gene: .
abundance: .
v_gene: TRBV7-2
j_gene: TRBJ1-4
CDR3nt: TGTGCCAGCGCAACCGAGGTCCGCGGTGCTGGAAAACTGTTTTTT
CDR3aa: CASATEVRGAGKLFF

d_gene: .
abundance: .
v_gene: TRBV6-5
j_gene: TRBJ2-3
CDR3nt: TGTGCCAGCAGGCGGGACCCTAGCACAGATACGCAGTATTTT
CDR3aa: CASRRDPSTDTQYF

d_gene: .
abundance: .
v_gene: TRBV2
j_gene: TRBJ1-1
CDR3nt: TGTGCCAGCATCCGGGACACTAAGAACACTGAAGCTTTCTTT
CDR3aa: CASIRDTKNTEAFF

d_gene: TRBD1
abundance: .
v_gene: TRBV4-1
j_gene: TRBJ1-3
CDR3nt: TGCGCCAGCAGCGAGGACAGGGGAGGTGGAAACACCATATATTTT
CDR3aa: CASSEDRGGGNTIYF

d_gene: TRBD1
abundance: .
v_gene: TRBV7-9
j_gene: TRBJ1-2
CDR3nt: TGTGCCAGCAGCGATAATATGAGGACAGGGGTCCGCCAATTATATGGCTACACCTTC
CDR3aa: CASSDNMRTGVRQLYGYTF

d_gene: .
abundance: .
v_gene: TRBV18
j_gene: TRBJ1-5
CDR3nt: TGTGCCAGCTCACCGACAATTCAATCGCCCCAGCATTTT
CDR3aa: CASSPTIQSPQHF

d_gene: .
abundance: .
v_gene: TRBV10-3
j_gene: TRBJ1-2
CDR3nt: TGTGCCATCCGCACAAGGGAACAGGCGGATGGCTACACCTTC
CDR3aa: CAIRTREQADGYTF

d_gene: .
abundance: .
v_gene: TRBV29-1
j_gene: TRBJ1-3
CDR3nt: TGCAGCGTGGACAGTAGCTCTGGAAACACCATATATTTT
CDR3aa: CSVDSSSGNTIYF

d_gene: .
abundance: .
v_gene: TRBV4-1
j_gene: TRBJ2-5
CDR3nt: TGCGCCAGCAGCTTTAGGCTGTCCAACGGGGAGACCCAGTACTTC
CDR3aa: CASSFRLSNGETQYF

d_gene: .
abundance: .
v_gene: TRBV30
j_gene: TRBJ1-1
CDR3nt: TGTGCCTGGAATAAGGAGAACATGAACACTGAAGCTTTCTTT
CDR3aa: CAWNKENMNTEAFF

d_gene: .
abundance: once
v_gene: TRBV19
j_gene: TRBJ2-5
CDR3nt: TGTGCCAGTAAATCGGCGACAGTCCAAGAGACCCAGTACTTC
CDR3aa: CASKSATVQETQYF

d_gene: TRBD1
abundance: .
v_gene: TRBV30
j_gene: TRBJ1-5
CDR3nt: TGTGCCTGGAGTCCAAACAGGGGGAATCAGCTCCAGCATTTT
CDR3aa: CAWSPNRGNQLQHF

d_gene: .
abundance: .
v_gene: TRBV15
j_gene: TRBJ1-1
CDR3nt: TGTGCCACCAGTCACGGACAGTTGAACACTGAAGCTTTCTTT
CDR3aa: CATSHGQLNTEAFF

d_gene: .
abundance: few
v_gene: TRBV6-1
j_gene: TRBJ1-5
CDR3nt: TGTGCCAGCAATGGTGGGGGGGTCGGACAACAGCCCCAGCATTTT
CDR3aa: CASNGGGVGQQPQHF

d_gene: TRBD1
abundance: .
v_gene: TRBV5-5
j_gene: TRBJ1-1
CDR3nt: TGTGCCAGCAGCGCCGACAGGGGGCTGATTCTTGAAGCTTTCTTT
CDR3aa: CASSADRGLILEAFF

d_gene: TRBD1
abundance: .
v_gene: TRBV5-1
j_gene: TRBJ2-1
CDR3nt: TGCGCCAGCAGCTTTGGGACAGAACTTAATGAGCAGTTCTTC
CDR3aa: CASSFGTELNEQFF

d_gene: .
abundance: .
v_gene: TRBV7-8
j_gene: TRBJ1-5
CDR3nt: TGTGCCAGCAGCTTAGCGCTCGGCGGCTATAGCAATCAGCCCCAGCATTTT
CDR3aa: CASSLALGGYSNQPQHF

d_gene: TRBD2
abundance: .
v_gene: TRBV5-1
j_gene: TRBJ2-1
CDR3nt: TGCGCCAGCAGCTTTCTTAGACTAGCGGGGGACAATGAGCAGTTCTTC
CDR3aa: CASSFLRLAGDNEQFF

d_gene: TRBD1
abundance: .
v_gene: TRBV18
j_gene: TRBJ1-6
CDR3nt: TGTGCCAGCTCACCCCCGGGACAGCTTTCACCCCTCCACTTT
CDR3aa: CASSPPGQLSPLHF

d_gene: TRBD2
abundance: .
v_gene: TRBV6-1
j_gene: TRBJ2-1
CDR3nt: TGTGCCAGCAGTTGGGGACTAGCGGGGGAAAAGCAGTTCTTC
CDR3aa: CASSWGLAGEKQFF

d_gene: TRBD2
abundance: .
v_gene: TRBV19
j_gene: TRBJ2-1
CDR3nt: TGTGCCAGTACGGGACTAGCAGCTGGGGAGCAGTTCTTC
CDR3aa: CASTGLAAGEQFF

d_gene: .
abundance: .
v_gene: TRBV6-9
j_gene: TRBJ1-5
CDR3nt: TGTGCCAGCAGTTATCGCAGGGGAGGCAATCAGCCCCAGCATTTT
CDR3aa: CASSYRRGGNQPQHF

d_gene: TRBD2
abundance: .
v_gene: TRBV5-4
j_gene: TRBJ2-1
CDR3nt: TGTGCCAGCAGCTATGCCGGGACTAGCGGGGACAATGAGCAGTTCTTC
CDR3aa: CASSYAGTSGDNEQFF

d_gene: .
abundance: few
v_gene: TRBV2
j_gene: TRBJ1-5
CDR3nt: TGTGCCAGCAGTTACTCCCAGCCCCAGCATTTT
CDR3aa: CASSYSQPQHF

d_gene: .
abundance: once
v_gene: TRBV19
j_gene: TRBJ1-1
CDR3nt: TGTGCCAGTAGTGAGGTATTGAACACTGAAGCTTTCTTT
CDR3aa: CASSEVLNTEAFF

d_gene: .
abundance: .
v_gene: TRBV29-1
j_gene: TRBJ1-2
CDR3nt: TGCAGCGTTGGGGGTCACGGGACAAATAACTATGGCTACACCTTC
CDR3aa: CSVGGHGTNNYGYTF

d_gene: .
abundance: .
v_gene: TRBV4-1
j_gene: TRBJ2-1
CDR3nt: TGCGCCAGCAGCCAGACCCAGGGGAGCAGCTCCTACAATGAGCAGTTCTTC
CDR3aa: CASSQTQGSSSYNEQFF

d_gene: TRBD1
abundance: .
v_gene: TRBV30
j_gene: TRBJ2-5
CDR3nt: TGTGCCTGGAGTGTGGGGGGACAGGGTGGAGAGACCCAGTACTTC
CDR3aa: CAWSVGGQGGETQYF